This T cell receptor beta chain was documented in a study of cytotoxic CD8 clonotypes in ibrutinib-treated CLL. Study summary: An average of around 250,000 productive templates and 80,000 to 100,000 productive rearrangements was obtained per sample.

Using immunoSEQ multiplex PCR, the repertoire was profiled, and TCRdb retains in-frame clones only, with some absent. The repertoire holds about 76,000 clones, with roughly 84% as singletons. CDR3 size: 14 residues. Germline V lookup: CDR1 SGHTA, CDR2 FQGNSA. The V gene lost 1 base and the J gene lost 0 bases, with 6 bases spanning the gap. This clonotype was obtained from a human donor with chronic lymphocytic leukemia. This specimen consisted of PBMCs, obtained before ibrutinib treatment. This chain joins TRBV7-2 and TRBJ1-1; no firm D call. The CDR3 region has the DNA TGTGCCAGCAGCTTAGTAGGGATGAACACTGAAGCTTTCTTT. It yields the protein CASSLVGMNTEAFF.